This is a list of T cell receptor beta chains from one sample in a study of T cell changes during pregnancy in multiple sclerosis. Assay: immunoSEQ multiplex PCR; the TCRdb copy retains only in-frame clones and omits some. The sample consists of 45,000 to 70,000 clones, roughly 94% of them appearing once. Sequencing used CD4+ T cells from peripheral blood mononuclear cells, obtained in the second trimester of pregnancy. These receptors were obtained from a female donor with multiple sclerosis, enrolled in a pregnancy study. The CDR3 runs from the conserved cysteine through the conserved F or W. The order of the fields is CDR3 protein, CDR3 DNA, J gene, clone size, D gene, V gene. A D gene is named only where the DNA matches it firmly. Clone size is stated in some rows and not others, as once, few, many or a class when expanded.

CASSLSWAGVPEAFF TGTGCCAGCAGTCTATCATGGGCAGGGGTCCCTGAAGCTTTCTTT TRBJ1-1 NA NA TRBV27
CASTDLLSGRADGELFF TGCGCCAGCACCGATCTACTTAGCGGGAGGGCCGACGGGGAGCTGTTTTTT TRBJ2-2 NA TRBD2 TRBV5-1
CASSYPGQATGELFF TGCGCCAGCAGCTACCCGGGACAGGCTACCGGGGAGCTGTTTTTT TRBJ2-2 NA TRBD1 TRBV5-1
CASSTDRQAYEQYF TGTGCCAGCAGTACCGACAGGCAGGCCTACGAGCAGTACTTC TRBJ2-7 NA NA TRBV6-1
CAWSVLRANTEAFF TGTGCCTGGAGTGTCCTGAGAGCGAACACTGAAGCTTTCTTT TRBJ1-1 NA NA TRBV30
CASTRGSGLAYGYTF TGTGCCAGTACCAGGGGAAGCGGTCTTGCCTATGGCTACACCTTC TRBJ1-2 NA NA TRBV19
CASSLVPATRGPSYTF TGCGCCAGCAGCTTGGTTCCGGCTACCAGGGGGCCTAGCTACACCTTC TRBJ1-2 NA TRBD1 TRBV5-1
CASSIDGTGSPTDTQYF TGTGCCAGTAGTATAGATGGGACAGGGTCCCCCACAGATACGCAGTATTTT TRBJ2-3 NA TRBD1 TRBV19
CASSEPPPSGPSTDTQYF TGTGCCAGCAGTGAGCCGCCTCCTAGCGGTCCTAGCACAGATACGCAGTATTTT TRBJ2-3 once TRBD2 TRBV25-1
CASSLVLLAGGDYNEQFF TGTGCCAGCAGCTTAGTTCTCCTAGCGGGAGGGGATTACAATGAGCAGTTCTTC TRBJ2-1 NA TRBD2 TRBV7-9
CASSLSKGLGVSLGYTF TGTGCCAGCAGTTTATCTAAGGGCTTGGGAGTATCGTTAGGCTACACCTTC TRBJ1-2 NA NA TRBV27